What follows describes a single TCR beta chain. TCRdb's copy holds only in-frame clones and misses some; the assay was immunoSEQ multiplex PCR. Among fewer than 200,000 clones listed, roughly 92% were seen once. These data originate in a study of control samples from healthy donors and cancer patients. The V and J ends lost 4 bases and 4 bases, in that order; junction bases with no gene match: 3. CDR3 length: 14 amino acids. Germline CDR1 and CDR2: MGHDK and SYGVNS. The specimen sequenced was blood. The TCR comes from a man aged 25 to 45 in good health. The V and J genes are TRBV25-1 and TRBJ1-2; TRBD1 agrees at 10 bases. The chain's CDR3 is CASSGQGAVYGYTF. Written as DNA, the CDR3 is TGTGCCAGCAGTGGACAGGGGGCTGTCTATGGCTACACCTTC.